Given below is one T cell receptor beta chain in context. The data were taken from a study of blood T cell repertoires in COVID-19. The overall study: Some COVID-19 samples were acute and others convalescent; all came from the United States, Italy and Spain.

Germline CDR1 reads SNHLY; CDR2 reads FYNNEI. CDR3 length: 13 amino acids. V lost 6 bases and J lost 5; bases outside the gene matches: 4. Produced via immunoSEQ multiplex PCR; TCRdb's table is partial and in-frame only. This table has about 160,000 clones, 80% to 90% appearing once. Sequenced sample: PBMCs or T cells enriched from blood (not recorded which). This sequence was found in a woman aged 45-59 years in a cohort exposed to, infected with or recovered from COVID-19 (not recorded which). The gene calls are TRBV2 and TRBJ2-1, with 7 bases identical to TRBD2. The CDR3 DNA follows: TGTGCCAGCAGAGGCAGCGGGAACAATGAGCAGTTCTTC. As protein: CASRGSGNNEQFF.